This T cell receptor (beta chain) stems from a study of T-cell reconstitution after alpha-beta-depleted transplantation in children. In this sample, this clonotype turned up a few times. Antigen: not known. The CDR3 is 14 amino acids. Germline V gene sequence: CDR1 DFQATT, CDR2 SNEGSKA (reference sequence). V shed 1 base and J 7 bases; nucleotides not matched to a gene: 2. Study-level results: Surviving recipient T cells and thymic progenitors accounted for the high day-60 TCRbeta diversity observed in some patients.

As it was prepared, the TCRbeta library received unique molecular identifiers. TCRdb itself ran the PCR reads through MiXCR, one entry per CDR3 protein. The sample lists about 830,000 distinct CDR3 sequences; 15% to 20% were seen once. This rearrangement joins TRBV20-1 to TRBJ2-1; the match to TRBD2 covers 12 bases. This clonotype was obtained from a male patient between 5 and 17 years old who had a stem cell transplant for acute lymphoblastic leukemia, so the T cells may come from the graft donor. The material sequenced was PBMCs, mostly from graft donor cells, taken 360 days after TCRalphabeta/CD19-depleted stem cell transplant. CDR3 DNA: TGCAGTGCTAGAGGACTAGCGGGAGCAAATGAGCAGTTCTTC. Translating gives CSARGLAGANEQFF.